This entry lists 19 T cell receptor beta chains sequenced from one sample in a study of blood T cells in healthy people across ages. A second PCR of roughly 7 to 11 cycles used a sample-barcoded 5' primer and a J-beta primer mix. Via MiXCR, TCRdb re-called the 5' RACE reads, giving one row per CDR3 protein. The data hold about 1,800,000 distinct CDR3 sequences, with 25% to 30% observed a single time. The sample consisted of blood. These TCRs come from a woman in her thirties in good health.

V gene TRBV5-1 combines with J gene TRBJ2-5, with D perhaps matching TRBD2 (7 bases). CDR3 length equals 16 residues. V gave up 0 bases and J gave up 4 bases, with 16 bases separating them. Looked up from germline, CDR1 is SGHRS and CDR2 is YFSETQ. The CDR3 reads CASSLDRWGGRETQYF. The CDR3 coding sequence is TGCGCCAGCAGCTTGGATCGATGGGGGGGCAGAGAGACCCAGTACTTC.

The genes are TRBV7-2 and TRBJ2-1; maybe TRBD1 (7 bases). The CDR3 has 15 amino acids. Trimming left V 5 bases short and J 7 bases short, with 18 bases between. From germline, CDR1 is SGHTA and CDR2 FQGNSA. CDR3 loop: CASSLLGGGRNEQFF. Written as DNA, the CDR3 is TGTGCCAGCAGCCTGCTAGGAGGGGGCCGGAATGAGCAGTTCTTC.

In its sample, this clonotype was seen a few times. The chain carries TRBV20-1 and TRBJ2-1, with TRBD2 matching 7 bases. The CDR3 is 17 residues long. Germline lookup yields CDR1 DFQATT and CDR2 SNEGSKA (reference sequence). V was clipped by 0 bases and J by 4 bases; unmatched bases: 12. The CDR3 sequence: CSARDSVGAGSYNEQFF. As DNA, the CDR3 is TGCAGTGCTAGAGATTCGGTCGGAGCGGGGTCTTACAATGAGCAGTTCTTC.

This clonotype was recorded many times. This chain uses TRBV12-3 or TRBV12-4 with TRBJ1-5; perhaps TRBD1 as D (6 bases). The CDR3 covers 12 residues. Deletions cut 5 bases from V and 7 bases from J, with 9 bases between. The CDR3 spells CASSPGVQPQHF. The CDR3 bases are TGTGCCAGCAGTCCAGGGGTCCAGCCCCAGCATTTT.

This clonotype appeared many times. The chain couples TRBV24-1 to TRBJ2-5; D is possibly TRBD2 (5 bases). CDR1 and CDR2 (germline): KGHDR, SFDVKD. The V end was cut by 4 bases, the J end by 6 bases, with 8 bases between. The CDR3 runs 12 residues. The CDR3 DNA sequence: TGTGCCACCAGTGAAGGAGGAAAGACCCAGTACTTC. Protein product: CATSEGGKTQYF.

This clonotype was counted ten times or more. This chain uses TRBV6-5 with TRBJ1-5; 7 positions agree with TRBD1. With V trimmed by 8 bases and J by 2 bases, 3 bases remained unmatched. CDR3 length: 13 amino acids. From germline, CDR1 is MNHEY and CDR2 SVGAGI. The CDR3 coding sequence is TGTGCCAGCGCCCAGGGGGGCAATCAGCCCCAGCATTTT. Protein product: CASAQGGNQPQHF.

This clonotype was detected only a few times. The chain carries TRBV15 and TRBJ1-2; TRBD1 agrees at 8 bases. Trimming at V came to 6 bases and at J to 4 bases, leaving 10 bases not matched to a gene. Germline CDR1 is LNHNV and CDR2 is YYDKDF (reference sequence). This CDR3 has 15 residues. Written as DNA, the CDR3 is TGTGCCACCAGTCCTGACAGGGGCATGAGCTATGGCTACACCTTC. Translated, it gives CATSPDRGMSYGYTF.

There are a few counts of this clonotype. V usage is TRBV5-6 and J usage is TRBJ2-7; D perhaps matches TRBD2 (7 bases). The CDR3 spans 15 residues. The ends were cut back, 0 bases at V and 3 bases at J, with 13 bases in the middle. Germline V gene sequence: CDR1 SGHDT, CDR2 YYEEEE. CDR3: CASSLEAGQLYEQYF. Written as DNA, the CDR3 is TGTGCCAGCAGCTTGGAAGCGGGACAACTCTACGAGCAGTACTTC.

There are many counts of this clonotype. The V gene is TRBV25-1, the J gene TRBJ2-7, with TRBD1 identical over 10 bases. V trimming: 4 bases; J trimming: 2 bases; junction bases outside the gene matches: 11. Germline CDR1 and CDR2: MGHDK and SYGVNS. The CDR3 loop spans 17 amino acids. The CDR3 nucleotides are TGTGCCAGCAGTGCCCCACTAGGGACAGGGGCACCCTACGAGCAGTACTTC. This encodes CASSAPLGTGAPYEQYF.

Worth noting for this clonotype: The germline gene is not matched at one end of the junction; a read error may be the cause. The chain carries TRBV6-1 and TRBJ2-3, with D possibly TRBD2 on 5 matching bases. Germline values: CDR1 MNHNS, CDR2 SASEGT. The CDR3 consists of 16 residues. For the CDR3, the DNA is TGTGCCAGCAGTGAAGTCGACAAACCTAGCACATATACGCAGTATTTT. This gives the protein CASSEVDKPSTYTQYF.

The chain recombines TRBV12-3 or TRBV12-4 with TRBJ2-4; TRBD1 is a possible D gene (6 bases). This CDR3 has 13 residues. Between the trimmed V and J ends, which lost 2 bases and 7 bases, there was a span of 9 bases. The CDR3 sequence is CASSLPGVNIQYF. For the CDR3, the DNA is TGTGCCAGCAGTTTACCAGGGGTTAACATTCAGTACTTC.

The chain carries TRBV10-3 and TRBJ1-5; D call uncertain. The germline V gene encodes CDR1 ENHRY and CDR2 SYGVKD. Trimming removed 10 bases from V and 7 bases from J, with 14 bases in between. The CDR3 loop spans 12 amino acids. CDR3 residues: CATYTPGQPQHF. CDR3 DNA: TGTGCCACCTATACCCCGGGGCAGCCCCAGCATTTT.

The chain employs TRBV28 and TRBJ2-1; a possible D gene is TRBD1 (5 bases). The CDR3 length is 14 residues. Germline lookup yields CDR1 MDHEN and CDR2 SYDVKM. The V gene lost 2 bases and the J gene lost 5 bases, with 10 bases spanning the gap. The CDR3 bases are TGTGCCAGCAGTTTAACAGGAAGAGACAATGAGCAGTTCTTC. It specifies CASSLTGRDNEQFF.

In regard to this clonotype: A much larger clone differs by one base, so this may be a read error. This rearrangement joins TRBV5-4 to TRBJ1-2; D possibly corresponds to TRBD1 (5 bases). Germline V gives CDR1 SGHNT, CDR2 YYREEE (reference sequence). Trimming cost V 4 bases and J 3 bases, with 16 bases left between them. The CDR3 is 15 amino acids. The CDR3 DNA follows: TGTGCCAGCAGCCATCACCTGGGGGTGGACTATGGCTACACCTTC. Its protein product is CASSHHLGVDYGYTF.

V is TRBV29-1 and J is TRBJ2-5; 7 bases line up with TRBD1. From germline, CDR1 is SQVTM and CDR2 ANQGSEA. The CDR3 sequence is 14 residues long. V shed 5 bases and J 7 bases; nucleotides not matched to a gene: 13. CDR3 sequence: CSVLAGGADLTQYF. The CDR3 DNA is TGCAGCGTTCTGGCAGGGGGAGCTGATTTGACCCAGTACTTC.

The rearrangement links TRBV7-3 to TRBJ1-1, with TRBD1 identical over 7 bases. The CDR3 consists of 15 residues. V lost 4 bases, J lost 1 base, and 6 bases stayed unmatched. CDR1 is SGHTA and CDR2 is FQGTGA in the germline V gene. The DNA of the CDR3 is TGTGCCAGCAGCTCCCGACAGGGCCAGAACACTGAAGCTTTCTTT. It codes for CASSSRQGQNTEAFF.

This clonotype occurred a few times. V is TRBV7-2 and J is TRBJ1-5; D not certain. The CDR3 is made up of 15 amino acids. The germline CDR1 and CDR2 sequences are SGHTA and FQGNSA. Deletions cut 5 bases from V and 2 bases from J, with 13 bases between. CDR3 nucleotides: TGTGCCAGCAGCCCGGGGAGGGTGGGCAATCAGCCCCAGCATTTT. Amino acid sequence: CASSPGRVGNQPQHF.

The chain carries TRBV4-3 and TRBJ2-1, with 7 positions matching TRBD2. CDR1 is LGHNA and CDR2 is YSLEER in the germline V gene. V lost 4 bases, J lost 0 bases, and 9 bases stayed unmatched. The CDR3 spans 17 residues. CDR3 in amino acids: CASSLTRTRTSYNEQFF. CDR3 coding DNA: TGCGCCAGCAGCCTGACCCGGACTAGGACCTCCTACAATGAGCAGTTCTTC.

Comments on this clonotype: The junction differs from germline at one of its ends, possibly a read error. This rearrangement joins TRBV4-3 to TRBJ2-4, with TRBD2 matching 8 bases. The length of the CDR3 is 16 residues. Germline CDR1 and CDR2: LGHNA and YSLEER. Written as DNA, the CDR3 is TGCGCCAGCGGCCATTCTACTAGCGGAGCTAAAAACATTCAGTACTTC. This translates into CASGHSTSGAKNIQYF.